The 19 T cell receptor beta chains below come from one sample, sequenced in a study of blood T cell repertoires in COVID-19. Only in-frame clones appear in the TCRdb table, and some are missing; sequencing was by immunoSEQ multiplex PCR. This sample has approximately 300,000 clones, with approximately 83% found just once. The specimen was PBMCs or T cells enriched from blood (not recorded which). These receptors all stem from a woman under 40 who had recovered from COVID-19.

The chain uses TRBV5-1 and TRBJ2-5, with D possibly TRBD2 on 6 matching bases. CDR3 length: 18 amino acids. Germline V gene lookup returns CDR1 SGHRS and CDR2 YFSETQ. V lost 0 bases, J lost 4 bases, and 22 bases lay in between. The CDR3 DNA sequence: TGCGCCAGCAGCTTGGATGGGAACGTCCCGTGGGACTCAGAGACCCAGTACTTC. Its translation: CASSLDGNVPWDSETQYF.

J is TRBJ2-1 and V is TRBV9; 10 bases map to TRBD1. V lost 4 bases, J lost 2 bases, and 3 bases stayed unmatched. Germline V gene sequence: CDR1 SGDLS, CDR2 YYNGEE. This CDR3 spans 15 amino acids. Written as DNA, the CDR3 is TGTGCCAGCAGCACCGGGACAGGGGCCTACAATGAGCAGTTCTTC. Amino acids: CASSTGTGAYNEQFF.

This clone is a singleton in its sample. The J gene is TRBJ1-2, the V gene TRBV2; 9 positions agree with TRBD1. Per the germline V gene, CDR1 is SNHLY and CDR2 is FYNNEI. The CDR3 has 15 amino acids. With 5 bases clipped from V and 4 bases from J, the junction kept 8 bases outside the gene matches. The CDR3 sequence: CASSSRTGEVYGYTF. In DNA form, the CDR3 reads TGTGCCAGCAGTTCTCGGACAGGGGAGGTCTATGGCTACACCTTC.

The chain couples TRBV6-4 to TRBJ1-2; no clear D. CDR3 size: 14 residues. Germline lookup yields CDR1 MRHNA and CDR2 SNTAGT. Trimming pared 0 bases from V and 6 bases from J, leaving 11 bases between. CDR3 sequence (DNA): TGTGCCAGCAGTGACTCCCCGGAGAGGGATGGCTACACCTTC. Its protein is CASSDSPERDGYTF.

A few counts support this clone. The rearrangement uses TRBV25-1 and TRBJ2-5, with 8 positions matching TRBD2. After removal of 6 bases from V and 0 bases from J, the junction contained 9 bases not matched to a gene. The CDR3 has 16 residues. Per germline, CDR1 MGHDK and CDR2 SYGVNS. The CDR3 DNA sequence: TGTGCCAGCAGCTCTGCTAGCGGGCCCCACCAAGAGACCCAGTACTTC. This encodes CASSSASGPHQETQYF.

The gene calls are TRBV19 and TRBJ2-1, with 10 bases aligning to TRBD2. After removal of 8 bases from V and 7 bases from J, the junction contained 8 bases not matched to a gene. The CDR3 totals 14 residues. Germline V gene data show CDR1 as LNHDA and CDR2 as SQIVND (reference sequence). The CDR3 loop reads CASRSGRARNEQFF. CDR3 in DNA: TGTGCCAGTCGGAGCGGGAGGGCTAGGAATGAGCAGTTCTTC.

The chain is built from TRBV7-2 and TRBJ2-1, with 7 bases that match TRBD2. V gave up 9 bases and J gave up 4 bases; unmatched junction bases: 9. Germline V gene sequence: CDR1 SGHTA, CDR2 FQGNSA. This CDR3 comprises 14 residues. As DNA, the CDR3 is TGTGCCAGTGGATTAGCGGGCCCATACAATGAGCAGTTCTTC. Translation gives CASGLAGPYNEQFF.

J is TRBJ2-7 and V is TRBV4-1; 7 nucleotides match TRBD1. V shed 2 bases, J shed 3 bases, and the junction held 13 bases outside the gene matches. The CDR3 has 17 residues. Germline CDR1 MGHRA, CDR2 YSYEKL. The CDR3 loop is CASSQRSTPGQYYEQYF. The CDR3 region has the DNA TGCGCCAGCAGCCAAAGATCCACCCCGGGACAGTACTACGAGCAGTACTTC.

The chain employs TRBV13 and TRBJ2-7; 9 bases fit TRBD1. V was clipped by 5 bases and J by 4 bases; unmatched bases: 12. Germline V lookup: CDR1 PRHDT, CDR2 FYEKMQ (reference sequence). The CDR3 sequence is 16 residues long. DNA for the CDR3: TGTGCCAGCAGCCCAGACTACCGGACAGGGGATTACGAGCAGTACTTC. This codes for CASSPDYRTGDYEQYF.

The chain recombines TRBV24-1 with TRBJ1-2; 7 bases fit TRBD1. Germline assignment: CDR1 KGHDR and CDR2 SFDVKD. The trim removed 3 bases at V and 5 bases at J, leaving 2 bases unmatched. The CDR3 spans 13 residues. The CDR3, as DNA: TGTGCCACCAGTGATACAGGGGCGTATGGCTACACCTTC. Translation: CATSDTGAYGYTF.

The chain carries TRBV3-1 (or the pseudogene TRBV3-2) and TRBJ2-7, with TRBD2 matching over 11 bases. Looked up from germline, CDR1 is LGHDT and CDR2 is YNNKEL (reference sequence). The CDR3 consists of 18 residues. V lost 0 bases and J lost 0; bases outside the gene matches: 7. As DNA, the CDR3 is TGTGCCAGCAGCCAAGATCCCCGGACTAGCGGGTACTCCTACGAGCAGTACTTC. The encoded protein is CASSQDPRTSGYSYEQYF.

The CDR3 nucleotides read TGTGCCAGCCAGCCACTAGCGGCGAACACCGGGGAGCTGTTTTTT. Its protein product is CASQPLAANTGELFF. The chain recombines TRBV19 with TRBJ2-2, with 8 bases matching TRBD2. Germline CDR1 and CDR2: LNHDA and SQIVND (reference sequence). The J segment lost 0 bases and the V segment lost 9 bases, leaving 6 bases of the junction unmatched. The CDR3 sequence is 15 residues long.

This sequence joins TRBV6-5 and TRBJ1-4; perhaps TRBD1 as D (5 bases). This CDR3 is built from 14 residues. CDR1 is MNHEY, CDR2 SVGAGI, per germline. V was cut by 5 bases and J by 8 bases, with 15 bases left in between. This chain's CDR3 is CASSRGRVREKLFF. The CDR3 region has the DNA TGTGCCAGCAGTCGCGGCAGGGTGCGGGAAAAACTGTTTTTT.

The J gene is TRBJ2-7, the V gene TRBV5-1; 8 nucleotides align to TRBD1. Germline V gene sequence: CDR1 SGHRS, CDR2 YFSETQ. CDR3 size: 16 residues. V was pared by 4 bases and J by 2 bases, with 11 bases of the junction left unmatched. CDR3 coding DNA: TGCGCCAGCAGCCCCCTGACAGGGGTGGGGGCCTACGAGCAGTACTTC. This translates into CASSPLTGVGAYEQYF.

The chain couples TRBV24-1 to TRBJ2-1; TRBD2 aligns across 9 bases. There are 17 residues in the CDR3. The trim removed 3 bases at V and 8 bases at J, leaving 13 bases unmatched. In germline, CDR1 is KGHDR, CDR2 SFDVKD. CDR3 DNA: TGTGCCACCAGTGATCCTCGGGCTAGCGGGACTCTCTATGAGCAGTTCTTC. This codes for CATSDPRASGTLYEQFF.

Here the CDR3 reads CASSIMGQTFTTNEKLFF. In DNA form, the CDR3 reads TGTGCCAGTAGTATAATGGGACAGACCTTTACAACTAATGAAAAACTGTTTTTT. This chain links TRBV19 with TRBJ1-4; 7 nucleotides agree with TRBD1. The CDR3 extends over 18 amino acids. V lost 2 bases to trimming and J lost 0 bases; unmatched junction nucleotides: 9. In germline, CDR1 is LNHDA, CDR2 SQIVND (reference sequence).

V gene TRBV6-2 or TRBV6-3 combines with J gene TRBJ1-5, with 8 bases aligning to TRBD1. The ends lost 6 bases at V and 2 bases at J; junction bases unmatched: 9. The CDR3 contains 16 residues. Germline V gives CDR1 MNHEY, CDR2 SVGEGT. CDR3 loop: CASSPGTGGGNQPQHF. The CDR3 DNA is TGTGCCAGCAGCCCTGGGACAGGTGGTGGCAATCAGCCCCAGCATTTT.

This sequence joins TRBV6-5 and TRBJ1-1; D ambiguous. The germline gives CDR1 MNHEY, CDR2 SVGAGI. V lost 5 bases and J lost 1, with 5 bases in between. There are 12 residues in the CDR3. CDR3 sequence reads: CASSRQNTEAFF. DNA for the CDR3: TGTGCCAGCAGTAGACAGAACACTGAAGCTTTCTTT.

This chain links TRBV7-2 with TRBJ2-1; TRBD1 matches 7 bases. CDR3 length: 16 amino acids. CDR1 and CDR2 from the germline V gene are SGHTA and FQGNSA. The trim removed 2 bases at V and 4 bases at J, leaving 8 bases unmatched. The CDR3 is CASSLFSRGNYNEQFF. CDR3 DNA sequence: TGTGCCAGCAGCTTATTCTCCAGGGGGAATTACAATGAGCAGTTCTTC.